Below are 19 T cell receptor beta chains sequenced from a single sample in a study of T cells in women clearing cervical HPV infection. Repertoires were generated with immunoSEQ multiplex PCR, while TCRdb's copy carries only in-frame clones and drops some. The listing records approximately 31,000 clones. The sample was blood buffy coat. These receptors originate from a woman aged 18 to 69 with a cervical HPV16 infection that either progressed to CIN3+ or cleared (not recorded which).

Comment on this clone: The read ends 3 residues shy of where the CDR3 ends; the end is completed using the germline J gene. The chain recombines TRBV29-1 with TRBJ2-1, with 10 bases lining up with TRBD1. Germline CDR1 reads SQVTM; CDR2 reads ANQGSEA. V gave up 4 bases and J gave up 0 bases; unmatched junction bases: 18. This CDR3 has 20 residues. CDR3 bases read: TGCAGCGTTGTACTTGACGGGGGGAAAGGACAGGGGGGCTCCTACAATGAG. Protein: CSVVLDGGKGQGGSYNE. The CDR3, in full, reads CSVVLDGGKGQGGSYNEQFF.

To note about this clone: Read data end 3 residues before the CDR3 end; the end is taken from the germline J gene. The chain carries TRBV29-1 and TRBJ2-3; TRBD1 agrees at 7 bases. This CDR3 is built from 17 residues. The ends lost 5 bases at V and 2 bases at J; junction bases unmatched: 16. Germline lookup yields CDR1 SQVTM and CDR2 ANQGSEA. Here the CDR3 reads CSVSGTAYLKNTDTQYF. The covered CDR3 bases are TGCAGCGTTTCAGGGACAGCCTATTTAAAAAACACAGATACG.

About this clone itself: Read coverage stops 3 residues before the CDR3 terminus; the germline J gene supplies the remainder. The V call is TRBV12-5, the J call TRBJ1-2; 8 nucleotides align to TRBD1. The V gene end was trimmed by 0 bases and the J gene end by 4 bases; junction bases not matched to a gene: 7. CDR3 length: 16 amino acids. Germline CDR1 and CDR2: LGHNT and FRNRAP. This chain's CDR3 is CASGLVLGQAFYGYTF. Partial CDR3 DNA: TGTGCTAGTGGTTTGGTCCTGGGACAGGCCTTCTATGGC.

Comments on this clone: The read halts 3 residues ahead of the CDR3 end, with the missing end drawn from the germline J gene. J is TRBJ2-7 and V is TRBV5-8, with TRBD1 matching 9 bases. The CDR3 extends over 15 amino acids. Germline values: CDR1 SGHTS, CDR2 YDEGEE. The V and J ends lost 1 base and 4 bases, in that order; junction bases with no gene match: 6. The CDR3 bases that were read are TGTGCCAGCAGCTTGATAGGGACAGGGTCATACGAG. Protein product: CASSLIGTGSYE. The full CDR3 reads CASSLIGTGSYEQYF.

In the case of this clone: The read gets to within 3 residues of the CDR3 end, and the germline J gene fills in the rest. The chain links TRBV19 to TRBJ2-2; possibly TRBD1 for D (5 bases). CDR1 and CDR2 (germline): LNHDA, SQIVND (reference sequence). CDR3 length: 13 amino acids. The sequenced CDR3 bases are TGTGCCAGTCAGACAGTACCTAATGAAAAG. Amino acids: CASQTVPNEK. The full CDR3 is CASQTVPNEKLFF.

To note about this clone: The sequence runs out 3 residues before the end of the CDR3; the remainder is reconstructed from the germline J gene. The chain combines TRBV2 with TRBJ2-2; weak D call: TRBD1 (5 bases). The CDR3 length is 13 residues. Germline V gene sequence: CDR1 SNHLY, CDR2 FYNNEI. The CDR3 DNA, read in part, is TGTGCCAGCAAGGGGCAGCCGACCGGAAAG. Protein product: CASKGQPTGK. The full CDR3 sequence reads CASKGQPTGKLFF.

Concerning this clone: A junction boundary mismatches the germline segment, possibly from a read error. Read data end 3 residues before the CDR3 end; the end is taken from the germline J gene. This sample also contains other DNA sequences that code for the same CDR3. The chain uses TRBV7-6 and TRBJ1-3, with a possible D match to TRBD1 (6 bases). Germline V gene lookup returns CDR1 SGHVS and CDR2 FNYEAQ. The CDR3 loop spans 14 amino acids. This CDR3 reads CASNTGSDGNTIYF. The CDR3 DNA, read in part, is TGTGCCAGCAACACAGGGTCGGATGGAAACACA.

With regard to this clone: The read ends 3 residues shy of where the CDR3 ends; the end is completed using the germline J gene. V is TRBV18 and J is TRBJ2-5, with D unclear. Germline V gives CDR1 KGHSH, CDR2 LQKENI. V was clipped by 6 bases and J by 1 base, with 15 bases between them. This CDR3 contains 15 residues. The CDR3 loop reads CASSNPQRLQETQYF. The CDR3 DNA, read in part, is TGTGCCAGCTCTAACCCCCAGAGACTCCAAGAGACC.

In regard to this clone: The CDR3 is cut off 3 residues early in the read; its end comes from the germline J gene. V gene TRBV20-1 combines with J gene TRBJ1-1; possible D gene TRBD1, 5 bases. The length of the CDR3 is 16 residues. CDR1 is DFQATT, CDR2 SNEGSKA, per germline (reference sequence). The CDR3 bases that were read are TGCAGTGCTAGAGGAACCGGCGTGCTGGGAGGGGCGGAA. Protein sequence: CSARGTGVLGGAE. Given in full, the CDR3 is CSARGTGVLGGAEAFF.

A remark on this clone: The CDR3 end is not reached by the read, which stops 3 residues before it; the germline J gene fills it in. V usage is TRBV5-4 and J usage is TRBJ2-5, with 9 bases identical to TRBD2. The V gene end was trimmed by 4 bases and the J gene end by 2 bases; junction bases not matched to a gene: 6. CDR1 is SGHNT and CDR2 is YYREEE in the germline V gene (reference sequence). The CDR3 loop spans 15 amino acids. CDR3 protein: CASSTLAGPQETQYF. Partial CDR3 DNA: TGTGCCAGCAGCACCCTAGCGGGGCCACAAGAGACC.

Note on this clone: The read ends 3 residues shy of where the CDR3 ends; the end is completed using the germline J gene. Distinct nucleotide sequences in the sample also encode this CDR3. The chain has TRBV5-1 and TRBJ1-3, with a tentative D call TRBD1 (6 bases). The germline CDR1 and CDR2 sequences are SGHRS and YFSETQ. The CDR3 extends over 16 amino acids. Trimming cost V 1 base and J 0 bases, with 11 bases left between them. The CDR3 protein is CASSLTLGASGNTIYF. The DNA read from the CDR3 is TGCGCCAGCAGCTTGACTTTGGGGGCCTCTGGAAACACC.

Points on this clone: The read terminates 3 residues before the CDR3 end, so the remaining end is supplied by the germline J gene. The chain combines TRBV6-1 with TRBJ2-2, with D possibly matching TRBD1 (6 bases). The germline V gene encodes CDR1 MNHNS and CDR2 SASEGT. The CDR3 has 14 residues. The CDR3 sequence: CASSARQDNSPLFF. The part of the CDR3 DNA that was read is TGTGCCAGCAGTGCCCGACAGGATAATTCACCG.

Comments on this clone: The read finishes 3 residues shy of the CDR3 end, and the germline J gene is used to complete it. The chain combines TRBV5-1 with TRBJ1-1; tentatively, D is TRBD1 (6 bases). Trimming removed 1 base at V and 5 bases at J, with 15 bases between. The CDR3 length is 15 residues. CDR1 is SGHRS and CDR2 is YFSETQ in the germline V gene. The part of the CDR3 DNA that was read is TGCGCCAGCAGCTTGACCACAGGGAGGCGTACTGAA. Translated: CASSLTTGRRTE. From start to end, the CDR3 is CASSLTTGRRTEAFF.

In the case of this clone: From the germline J gene comes the end of the CDR3, since the read stops 3 residues before it. V usage is TRBV11-1 and J usage is TRBJ2-6; D ambiguous. Germline V gene lookup returns CDR1 SGHAT and CDR2 FQDESV (reference sequence). CDR3 length: 15 residues. With 5 bases removed from V and 0 bases from J, the gap between germline ends came to 8 bases. The sequenced part of the CDR3 DNA is TGTGCCAGCAGCGTTACTCACTCTGGGGCCAACGTC. Its translation: CASSVTHSGANV. The full-length CDR3 reads as CASSVTHSGANVLTF.

As regards this clone: The CDR3 end lies 3 residues beyond the end of the read and is filled in from the germline J gene. The V and J genes are TRBV20-1 and TRBJ2-1; 11 bases map to TRBD2. This CDR3 comprises 15 residues. Germline CDR1 DFQATT, CDR2 SNEGSKA (reference sequence). With 1 base clipped from V and 6 bases from J, the junction kept 5 bases outside the gene matches. CDR3 sequence reads: CSARVASGGTNEQFF. Partial CDR3 DNA: TGCAGTGCTAGAGTAGCTAGCGGGGGGACCAATGAG.

In regard to this clone: The read is 3 residues too short to cover the CDR3 end, so that end is filled in from the germline J gene. This chain links TRBV11-2 with TRBJ2-5; TRBD2 agrees at 11 bases. Germline V gene data show CDR1 as SGHAT and CDR2 as FQNNGV. CDR3 size: 15 residues. V was clipped by 4 bases and J by 1 base; unmatched bases: 2. The CDR3 bases that were read are TGTGCCAGCAGCTCTAGCGGGGGGCCCCAAGAGACC. It is translated as CASSSSGGPQET. The CDR3 in its entirety is CASSSSGGPQETQYF.

Note on this clone: The read comes to an end 3 residues before the CDR3 does, leaving the germline J gene to fill in the end. This sequence joins TRBV29-1 and TRBJ1-1; no clear D gene. Germline lookup yields CDR1 SQVTM and CDR2 ANQGSEA. CDR3 size: 17 residues. Deletions cut 0 bases from V and 4 bases from J, with 21 bases between. Partial CDR3 DNA: TGCAGCGTTGAAGAAGTTGGGCTCTTGGCAGTGGGCACTGAA. Translating it yields CSVEEVGLLAVGTE. The CDR3, in full, reads CSVEEVGLLAVGTEAFF.

By frequency, this clone registers medium-sized (0.01 to 0.1%). The CDR3 end lies 3 residues beyond the end of the read and is filled in from the germline J gene. This rearrangement joins TRBV29-1 to TRBJ2-2; no clear D gene. Trimming stripped 7 bases from V and 5 bases from J, with 17 bases between. This CDR3 has 14 amino acids. Germline V gene lookup returns CDR1 SQVTM and CDR2 ANQGSEA. The CDR3 DNA, read in part, is TGCAGCGCCGTTTTTTCCGAAGGGACCGGGGAG. As protein: CSAVFSEGTGE. The entire CDR3 sequence reads CSAVFSEGTGELFF.

To note about this clone: Coverage ceases 3 residues before the CDR3 finishes, and the germline J gene fills in the end. The genes are TRBV2 and TRBJ2-2; 7 bases map to TRBD1. The germline V gene encodes CDR1 SNHLY and CDR2 FYNNEI. The J segment lost 4 bases and the V segment lost 1 base, leaving 6 bases of the junction unmatched. The CDR3 runs 16 residues. The CDR3 protein is CASSEDPGQLTGELFF. The sequenced part of the CDR3 DNA is TGTGCCAGCAGTGAAGATCCGGGACAGCTCACCGGGGAG.